What follows describes a single TCR beta chain. Antigen: not known. These data are taken from a study of T cell responses to AZD1222 COVID-19 vaccine. Whole-study findings and limits: Unmutated variant regions reportedly attract nearly half of all spike-specific TCRs. At baseline, just six or seven AZD1222 recipients tested seropositive. A rise in Spike-specific TCR breadth and depth followed two AZD1222 doses. The peak T cell response came first, and repertoires were sampled only after it.

Sequencing used immunoSEQ multiplex PCR; TCRdb keeps in-frame clones, though not all of them. The sample yields 100,000 to 150,000 clones, roughly 90% seen once. The CDR3 spans 15 residues. After removal of 7 bases from V and 2 bases from J, the junction contained 6 bases not matched to a gene. Germline V CDR1 and CDR2: SGHRS, YFSETQ. This chain joins TRBV5-1 and TRBJ2-3; 11 nucleotides align to TRBD2. The sample here was peripheral blood, taken on day 0 of AZD1222 vaccination. The clonotype comes from an adult in good health. The CDR3 sequence: CASRTSGGVTDTQYF. Here the CDR3 DNA reads TGCGCCAGCCGAACTAGCGGGGGAGTCACAGATACGCAGTATTTT.